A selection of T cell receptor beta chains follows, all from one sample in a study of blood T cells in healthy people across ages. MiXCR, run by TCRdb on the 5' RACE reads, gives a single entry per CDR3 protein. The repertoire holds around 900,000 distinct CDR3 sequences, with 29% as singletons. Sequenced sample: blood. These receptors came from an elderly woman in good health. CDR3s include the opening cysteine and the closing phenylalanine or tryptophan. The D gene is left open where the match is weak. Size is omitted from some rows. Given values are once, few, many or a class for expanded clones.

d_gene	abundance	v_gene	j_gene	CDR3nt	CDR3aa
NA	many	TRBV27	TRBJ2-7	TGTGCCAGCAGCCCTAATCCCCTTTACTACGAGCAGTACTTC	CASSPNPLYYEQYF
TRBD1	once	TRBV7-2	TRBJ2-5	TGTGCCAGCAGCTTTTCGACAGGGCGAGAAATCCAGTACTTC	CASSFSTGREIQYF
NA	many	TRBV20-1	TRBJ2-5	TGCAGTGCTAGATCCCCCCAGACCCAAGAGACCCAGTACTTC	CSARSPQTQETQYF
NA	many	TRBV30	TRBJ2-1	TGTGCCTGGGCCGGGACGGATTACAATGAGCAGTTCTTC	CAWAGTDYNEQFF
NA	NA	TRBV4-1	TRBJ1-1	TGCGCCAGCAGCCTATCCTCGGACCGTCCCAGAATAGATAACACTGAAGCTTTCTTT	CASSLSSDRPRIDNTEAFF
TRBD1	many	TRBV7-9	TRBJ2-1	TGTGCCAGCAGACCCGGGACAGGGGGTATCAATGAGCAGTTCTTC	CASRPGTGGINEQFF
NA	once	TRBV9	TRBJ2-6	TGTGCCAGCAGCGTAACCCGAACAGCTTCTGGGGCCAACGTCCGGACTTTC	CASSVTRTASGANVRTF
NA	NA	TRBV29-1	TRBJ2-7	TGCAGCGTCCGAGGGCACCGGGAGAACTCCTACGAGCAGTACTTC	CSVRGHRENSYEQYF
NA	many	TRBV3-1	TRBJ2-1	TGTGCCAGCAGCCAAGGTCTAGCACCCTACAATGAGCAGTTCTTC	CASSQGLAPYNEQFF
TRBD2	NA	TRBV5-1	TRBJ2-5	TGCGCCAGCAGCACAGGACTAGCGGGGATTATACAAGATACCCAGTACTTC	CASSTGLAGIIQDTQYF
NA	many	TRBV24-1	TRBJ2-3	TGTGCCACCGGTCCGGGACGAAATAAAGATACGCAGTATTTT	CATGPGRNKDTQYF
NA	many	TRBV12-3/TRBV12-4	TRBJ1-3	TGTGCCAGCAGACCCCAGCGCTCTGGAAACACCATATATTTT	CASRPQRSGNTIYF
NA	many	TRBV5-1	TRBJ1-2	TGCGCCAGCAGCTCGGACACGGCCAGAGGCTACACCTTC	CASSSDTARGYTF
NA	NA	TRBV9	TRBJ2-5	TGTGCCAGCAGCTCTTCGGCCCAAGAGACCCAGTACTTC	CASSSSAQETQYF
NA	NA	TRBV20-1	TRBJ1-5	TGCAGTGCTAGCCTCGACAGCTCGGGTCAGCCCCAGCATTTT	CSASLDSSGQPQHF
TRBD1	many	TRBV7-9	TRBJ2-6	TGTGCCAGCAGCTCCTGGGGACAGGGGAAGGGGGCCAACGTCCTGACTTTC	CASSSWGQGKGANVLTF
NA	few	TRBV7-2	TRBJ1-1	TGTGCCAGCAGCTTAGCGGGGACACGGACTGAAGCTTTCTTT	CASSLAGTRTEAFF
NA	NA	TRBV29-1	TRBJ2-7	TGCAGCGTTGGGGCAGGAGGGGTCCACGAGCAGTACTTC	CSVGAGGVHEQYF
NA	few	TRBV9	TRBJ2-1	TGTGCCAGCAGCGTATCAGTCGGAGGCGGTGAGCAGTTCTTC	CASSVSVGGGEQFF
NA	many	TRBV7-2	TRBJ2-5	TGTGCCAGCAGCTTAGGGACTATCCGAGAGACCCAGTACTTC	CASSLGTIRETQYF
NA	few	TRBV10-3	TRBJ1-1	TGTGCCATCGGGGGCGGAACCAACACTGAAGCTTTCTTT	CAIGGGTNTEAFF
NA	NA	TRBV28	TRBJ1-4	TGTGCCAGCAGTCCCCCGAAGGGGCACTTAGGTGAAAAACTGTTTTTT	CASSPPKGHLGEKLFF
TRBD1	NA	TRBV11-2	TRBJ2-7	TGTGCCAGCAGCTTAAGGCTACCGGGACAGCATTACGAGCAGTACTTC	CASSLRLPGQHYEQYF
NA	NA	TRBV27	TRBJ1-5	TGTGCCAGCGGACCAAAACAGGGTCTCAGCAATCAGCCCCAGCATTTT	CASGPKQGLSNQPQHF
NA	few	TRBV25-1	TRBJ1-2	TGTGCCAGCAGTGAATGGAAGGTTAGGGGCTACACCTTC	CASSEWKVRGYTF
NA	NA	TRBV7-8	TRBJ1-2	TGTACCAGCAGCTTAGCGGGAAGCTATGGCTACACCTTC	CTSSLAGSYGYTF
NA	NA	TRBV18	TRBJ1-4	TGTGCCAGCTCACCTATGAGGGATGAAAAACTGTTTTTT	CASSPMRDEKLFF
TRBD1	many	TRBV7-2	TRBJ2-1	TGTGCCAGCAGCTTAGTGGTTGGGACAGGGCTTGAGCAGTTCTTC	CASSLVVGTGLEQFF
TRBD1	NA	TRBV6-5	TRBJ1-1	TGTGCCAGCAGTTACAACAGGGGCAGGGGGAACACTGAAGCTTTCTTT	CASSYNRGRGNTEAFF
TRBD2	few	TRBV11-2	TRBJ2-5	TGTGCCAGCAGCCCACCGGGACTAGCGGGGACGAGGTACTTC	CASSPPGLAGTRYF
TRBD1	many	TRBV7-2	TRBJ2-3	TGTGCCAGCAGCTTAGGGGACAGGAATACGCAGTATTTT	CASSLGDRNTQYF
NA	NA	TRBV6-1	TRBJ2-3	TGTGCCAGTAGAACCGACTTATCGGGGCATAACACAGATACGCAGTATTTT	CASRTDLSGHNTDTQYF
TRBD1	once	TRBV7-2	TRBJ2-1	TGTGCCAGCAGCTTAGGTCCCGGGACAGGGGCGAGCTCCTACAATGAGCAGTTCTTC	CASSLGPGTGASSYNEQFF
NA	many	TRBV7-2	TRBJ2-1	TGTGCCAGCAGTTTAGGAGGGGGGGCCTACAATGAGCAGTTCTTC	CASSLGGGAYNEQFF
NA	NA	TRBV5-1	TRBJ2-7	TGCGCCAGCAGCCCGGAGGCGCAGGGGCAATGGAACGAGCAGTACTTC	CASSPEAQGQWNEQYF
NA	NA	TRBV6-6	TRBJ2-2	TGTGCCAGCAGTTCGGTTACAGGGAGCACCGGGGAGCTGTTTTTT	CASSSVTGSTGELFF
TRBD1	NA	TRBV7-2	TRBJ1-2	TGTGCCAGCAGTTTTTCAGGGGGCCCTGGCTACACCTTC	CASSFSGGPGYTF
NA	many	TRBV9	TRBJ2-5	TGTGCCAGCAGCGTATTGGACAACCAAGAGACCCAGTACTTC	CASSVLDNQETQYF
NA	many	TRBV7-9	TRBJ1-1	TGTGCCAGCAGCTTTGACAGTTACACTGAAGCTTTCTTT	CASSFDSYTEAFF
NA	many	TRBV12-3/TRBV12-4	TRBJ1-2	TGTGCCAGCAGCCGCGGGCCAGGGAATGGCTACACCTTC	CASSRGPGNGYTF
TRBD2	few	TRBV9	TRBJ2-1	TGTGCCAGCAGCTCCTTGTCCGGGGGGGTACTCCATGAGCAGTTCTTC	CASSSLSGGVLHEQFF
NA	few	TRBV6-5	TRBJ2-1	TGTGCCAGCAGGCGACGAGGATCTAAAGATACTGAGCAGTTCTTC	CASRRRGSKDTEQFF
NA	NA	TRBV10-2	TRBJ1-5	TGCGCCAGCAGGCAGGATAGCAATCAGCCCCAGCATTTT	CASRQDSNQPQHF
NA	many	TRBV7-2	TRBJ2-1	TGTGCCAGCAGCTTCGGACGGGATGAGCAGTTCTTC	CASSFGRDEQFF
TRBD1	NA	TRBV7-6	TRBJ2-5	TGTGCCAGCAGCTCGATTCCACAGGGGGCGACCTACAATGAGCAGTACTTC	CASSSIPQGATYNEQYF
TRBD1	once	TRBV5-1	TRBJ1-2	TGCGCCAGCAGCTTGCACGACAGGGACCATTATGGCTACACCTTC	CASSLHDRDHYGYTF
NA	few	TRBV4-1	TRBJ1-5	TGCGCCAGCAGCCATGCAGGATTAGGGGATAGCAATCAGCCCCAGCATTTT	CASSHAGLGDSNQPQHF